Listed here are 4 T cell receptor beta chains from one sample, sequenced in a study of T cell changes during pregnancy in multiple sclerosis. Clones were read by immunoSEQ multiplex PCR, and TCRdb kept only the in-frame ones, dropping some. Here the sample spans approximately 94,000 clones, approximately 92% being singletons. This specimen consisted of peripheral blood, obtained after pregnancy. These TCRs come from a female donor with multiple sclerosis, enrolled in a pregnancy study.

The rearrangement uses TRBV7-9 and TRBJ2-7; 8 nucleotides line up with TRBD1. The CDR3 length is 12 residues. The trim removed 5 bases at V and 7 bases at J, leaving 4 bases unmatched. Germline-derived CDR1 and CDR2 are SEHNR and FQNEAQ (reference sequence). The CDR3 nucleotides read TGTGCCAGCAGCCTAGGGACAGGAGAGCAGTACTTC. Amino acids: CASSLGTGEQYF.

The rearrangement uses TRBV28 and TRBJ2-7; TRBD2 is a possible D gene (6 bases). Germline V lookup: CDR1 MDHEN, CDR2 SYDVKM. V was shortened by 2 bases and J by 0 bases, with 17 bases between the two germline ends. CDR3 length equals 17 residues. This CDR3 is CASSLTVEGFSSYEQYF. Written as DNA, the CDR3 is TGTGCCAGCAGTTTAACCGTGGAGGGATTTAGCTCCTACGAGCAGTACTTC.

The V and J genes are TRBV7-2 and TRBJ2-5; no firm D call. The germline CDR1 and CDR2 sequences are SGHTA and FQGNSA. Trimming cost V 7 bases and J 2 bases, with 8 bases left between them. This CDR3 has 12 amino acids. This CDR3 is CASTLAQETQYF. CDR3 bases: TGTGCCAGCACCTTGGCTCAAGAGACCCAGTACTTC.

The V call is TRBV6-6, the J call TRBJ2-7; D may be TRBD2 (6 bases). CDR1 and CDR2 (germline): MNHNY, SVGAGI (reference sequence). V shed 0 bases and J shed 0 bases, with 9 bases lying between them. This CDR3 region has 15 residues. The CDR3 loop reads CASSYSGGLSYEQYF. CDR3 sequence (DNA): TGTGCCAGCAGTTACTCGGGGGGTCTCTCCTACGAGCAGTACTTC.